This is a list of T cell receptor beta chains from one sample in a study of cytomegalovirus exposure and HLA in healthy donors. The method was immunoSEQ multiplex PCR; TCRdb's version includes in-frame clones alone and lacks a portion of them. The table lists 200,000 or so clones, 85% of them singletons. Sequenced material: PBMCs. All receptors derive from a human donor in good health. The CDR3 runs from the conserved cysteine through the conserved F or W. The D gene is left open where the match is weak. Where a row states a size, it is once, few, many or the class of an expanded clone; other rows omit it.

clone_size j_call v_call d_call cdr3_aa cdr3_nt
. TRBJ2-1 TRBV7-7 . CASSLVAGAGEQFF TGTGCTAGCAGCTTAGTGGCGGGGGCAGGGGAGCAGTTCTTC
. TRBJ1-4 TRBV7-9 TRBD1 CASTPQGEEKLFF TGTGCCAGCACCCCGCAGGGGGAAGAAAAACTGTTTTTT
. TRBJ1-1 TRBV28 TRBD1 CASSPQGAGNTEAFF TGTGCCAGCAGTCCCCAGGGGGCTGGAAACACTGAAGCTTTCTTT
. TRBJ2-3 TRBV28 . CASRLGGGGVTTDTQYF TGTGCCAGCAGACTCGGGGGAGGCGGGGTTACCACAGATACGCAGTATTTT
. TRBJ1-4 TRBV15 TRBD1 CATSGPTGAGEKLFF TGTGCCACCAGCGGCCCTACAGGGGCTGGTGAAAAACTGTTTTTT
. TRBJ1-2 TRBV7-8 TRBD1 CASSSMTGDGYTF TGTGCCAGCAGCTCAATGACAGGGGATGGCTACACCTTC
. TRBJ2-7 TRBV5-4 . CASSGPGRSYEQYF TGTGCCAGCAGCGGGCCCGGAAGGTCCTACGAGCAGTACTTC
. TRBJ2-6 TRBV27 . CASSSHRVGANVLTF TGTGCCAGCAGTTCTCACAGGGTGGGCGCCAACGTCCTGACTTTC
. TRBJ2-3 TRBV7-9 . CASRRQSSTDTQYF TGTGCCAGCAGACGCCAGTCTAGCACAGATACGCAGTATTTT
. TRBJ2-3 TRBV7-9 TRBD2 CSSSPLAGGTSSTDTQYF TGTTCCAGCAGCCCACTAGCGGGAGGGACCTCTAGCACAGATACGCAGTATTTT
. TRBJ2-1 TRBV4-1 . CASSLTSDNEQFF TGCGCCAGCAGCCTGACTAGTGATAATGAGCAGTTCTTC
. TRBJ2-7 TRBV30 . CAWSGSAYEQYF TGTGCCTGGAGTGGGTCAGCCTACGAGCAGTACTTC
once TRBJ1-2 TRBV6-6 . CASSYLRDSGYTF TGTGCCAGCAGTTACCTCAGGGACTCTGGCTACACCTTC
. TRBJ2-2 TRBV4-3 TRBD1 CASSLDRGGTGELFF TGCGCCAGCAGTCTCGACAGGGGTGGAACCGGGGAGCTGTTTTTT
. TRBJ2-2 TRBV2 TRBD2 CASTGGRARELFF TGTGCCAGCACCGGCGGGAGGGCCAGGGAGCTGTTTTTT
. TRBJ2-2 TRBV5-1 TRBD2 CASSGSGSSWELFF TGCGCCAGCAGCGGGAGCGGGAGCAGCTGGGAGCTGTTTTTT
. TRBJ2-2 TRBV4-1 . CASSRGLGTGELFF TGCGCCAGCAGCCGAGGACTGGGCACCGGGGAGCTGTTTTTT
. TRBJ2-7 TRBV6-1 TRBD2 CASIAGVSYEQYF TGTGCCAGTATAGCGGGCGTCTCCTACGAGCAGTACTTC
. TRBJ2-7 TRBV6-1 . CASEGYYEQYF TGTGCCAGCGAGGGATACTACGAGCAGTACTTC
. TRBJ1-2 TRBV28 TRBD1 CASSTGQGIYGYTF TGTGCCAGCAGTACGGGACAGGGGATCTATGGCTACACCTTC
. TRBJ2-7 TRBV12-1 . CASWGLSHAGQYF TGTGCCAGCTGGGGGCTGTCTCACGCGGGGCAGTACTTC
few TRBJ1-1 TRBV5-5 TRBD1 CASRGTGGTEAFF TGTGCCAGCAGGGGGACAGGGGGCACTGAAGCTTTCTTT
. TRBJ2-7 TRBV6-5 . CASSYAGRFYEQYF TGTGCCAGCAGTTACGCGGGCAGATTTTACGAGCAGTACTTC
. TRBJ1-3 TRBV18 . CASSSSRGTGNTIYF TGTGCCAGCTCATCCTCCCGGGGAACTGGAAACACCATATATTTT
. TRBJ2-3 TRBV9 TRBD2 CASRGDSGRAQDTQYF TGTGCCAGCAGGGGCGATAGCGGGAGGGCCCAAGATACGCAGTATTTT
. TRBJ2-3 TRBV27 TRBD2 CASSLSRETSDTQYF TGTGCCAGCAGTTTATCGCGGGAGACCTCAGATACGCAGTATTTT
. TRBJ2-1 TRBV30 . CAWRVLLANTYNEQFF TGTGCCTGGAGAGTGCTTCTAGCGAATACCTACAATGAGCAGTTCTTC